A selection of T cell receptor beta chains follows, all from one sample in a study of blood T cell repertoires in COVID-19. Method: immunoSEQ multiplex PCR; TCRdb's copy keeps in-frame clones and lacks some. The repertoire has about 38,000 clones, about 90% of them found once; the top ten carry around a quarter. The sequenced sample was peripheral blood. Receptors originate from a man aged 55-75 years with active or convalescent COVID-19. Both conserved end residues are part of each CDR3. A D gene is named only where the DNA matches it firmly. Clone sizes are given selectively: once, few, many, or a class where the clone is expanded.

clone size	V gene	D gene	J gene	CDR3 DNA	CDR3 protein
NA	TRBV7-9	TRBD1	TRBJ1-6	TGTGCCAGCATAAAGGGGACAGAAAATAATTCACCCCTCCACTTT	CASIKGTENNSPLHF
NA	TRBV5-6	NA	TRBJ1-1	TGTGCCAGCAGTCAAAGGGACTCAAGAGCTTTCTTT	CASSQRDSRAFF
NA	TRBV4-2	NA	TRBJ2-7	TGTGCCAGCAGCCAAGACGGTTACGAGCAGTACTTC	CASSQDGYEQYF
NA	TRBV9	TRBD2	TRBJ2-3	TGTGCCAGCAGCGTAGCAGCGGGAGCCGATACGCAGTATTTT	CASSVAAGADTQYF
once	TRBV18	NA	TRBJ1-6	TGTGCCAGCTCACCCGTTGGCGGTTATAATTCACCCCTCCACTTT	CASSPVGGYNSPLHF
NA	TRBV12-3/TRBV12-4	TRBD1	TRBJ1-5	TGTGCCAGCAGTAAACAGGGGTATCAGCCCCAGCATTTT	CASSKQGYQPQHF
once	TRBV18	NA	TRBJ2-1	TGTGCCACCCGCCCGGGACTGAACAATGAGCAGTTCTTC	CATRPGLNNEQFF
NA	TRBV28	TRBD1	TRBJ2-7	TGTGCCAGCAGTTCAATTCCGGGACAGGGGTTCGGCGACGAGCAGTACTTC	CASSSIPGQGFGDEQYF
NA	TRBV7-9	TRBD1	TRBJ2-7	TGTGCCAGCAGCTTAGGGACAGGCCTGCAAGAGCAGTACTTC	CASSLGTGLQEQYF
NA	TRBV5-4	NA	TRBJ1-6	TGTGCCAGCAGCCCTCCCCTCGGGACCCTCCACTTT	CASSPPLGTLHF
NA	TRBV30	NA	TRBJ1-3	TGTGCCTGGACCGCCCCCGGACAATTAACTGGAAACACCATATATTTT	CAWTAPGQLTGNTIYF
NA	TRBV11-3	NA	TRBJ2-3	TGTGCCAGCAGCTTAGGCGTGAATGTGGCAGATACGCAGTATTTT	CASSLGVNVADTQYF
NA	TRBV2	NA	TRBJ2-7	TGTGCCAGCAGTGCCGAGACTGGTCGGTACGAGCAGTACTTC	CASSAETGRYEQYF
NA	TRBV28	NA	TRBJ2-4	TGTGCCAGCAGTCCGGAGACTATCATAGCCAAAAACATTCAGTACTTC	CASSPETIIAKNIQYF
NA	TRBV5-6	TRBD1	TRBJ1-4	TGTGCCAGCAGACCAGGGACAGGCGGTGAAAAACTGTTTTTT	CASRPGTGGEKLFF
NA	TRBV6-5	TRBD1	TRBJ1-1	TGTGCCAGCAATCAGGGGGCGAACACTGAAGCTTTCTTT	CASNQGANTEAFF
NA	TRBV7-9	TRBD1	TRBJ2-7	TGTGCCAGCACCGGACAGGGGTATTCCTACGAGCAGTACTTC	CASTGQGYSYEQYF
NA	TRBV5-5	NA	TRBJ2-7	TGTGCCAGCAGCTTGATTGCGGCTAGCGCGCACGGGAGTACGTACTTC	CASSLIAASAHGSTYF
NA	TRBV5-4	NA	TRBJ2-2	TGTGCCAGCAGCTTGGTAATGCAGGACACCGGGGAGCTGTTTTTT	CASSLVMQDTGELFF
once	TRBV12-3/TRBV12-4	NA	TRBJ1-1	TGTGCCAGCATCTGGGGGCGTTCAGAAGCTTTCTTT	CASIWGRSEAFF
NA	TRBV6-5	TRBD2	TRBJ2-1	TGTGCCAGCCTATTCTCGGGAGGTTTCAATGAGCAGTTCTTC	CASLFSGGFNEQFF
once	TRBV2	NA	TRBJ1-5	TGTGCCAGCAGTAACACAGGGTCGGAACAGCCCCAGCATTTT	CASSNTGSEQPQHF
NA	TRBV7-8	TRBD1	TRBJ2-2	TGTGCCAGCAGCTTAGCGATTCGAGGACAGGGGGCGACCGGGGAGCTGTTTTTT	CASSLAIRGQGATGELFF
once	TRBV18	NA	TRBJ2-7	TGTGCCAGCTCAACAACACCAGGGATCCTCGAGCAGTACTTC	CASSTTPGILEQYF
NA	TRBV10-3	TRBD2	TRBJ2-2	TGTGCCATCAGTGAAACTACCGGGACTAGCGAGAACACCGGGGAGCTGTTTTTT	CAISETTGTSENTGELFF
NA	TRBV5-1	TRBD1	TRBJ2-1	TGCGCCAGCAGCAACCGGGACAGGGGAGGTAATGAGCAGTTCTTC	CASSNRDRGGNEQFF
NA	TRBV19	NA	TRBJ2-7	TGTGCCAGTAGTAAACCAATCGGGTCCACCTACGAGCAGTACTTC	CASSKPIGSTYEQYF
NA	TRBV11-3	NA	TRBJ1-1	TGTGCCAGCAGCTTAGAGGGGACAACTGAAGCTTTCTTT	CASSLEGTTEAFF
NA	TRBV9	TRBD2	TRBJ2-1	TGTGCCAGCAGCCCCAGACTAGCGGGAGCGAATGAGCAGTTCTTC	CASSPRLAGANEQFF